The sequence of this T cell receptor (beta chain) was determined in a study of CD4+ T cells in melanoma (dated by TCRdb to 2022 to 2024). General notes on the study: Neoantigen-specific CD4+ T cells in human melanoma were what the study investigated.

Library method: the immunoSEQ multiplex PCR assay. The source is immuneACCESS, and TCRdb retained only in-frame sequences with V and J called. Part of the clones is not carried over; for the studies checked, unresolved V genes explain less than half of this, and the remainder is unexplained. The table for this sample lists over 10,000 clones; approximately 80% of them were counted only once. Jointly, the top ten make up approximately 15% of the sample. Patients with melanoma were used as donors. As encoded in the germline V gene, CDR1 is MGHRA while CDR2 is YSYEKL. V is pruned by 3 bases and J by 5 bases, leaving 8 bases of the junction without a gene match. The CDR3, cysteine through phenylalanine, is 15 amino acids long. Only the CDR3 DNA stays, 45 bases, in frame from base 1. In the case of this clone: Which antigen it targets is not known. It has no much larger one-base neighbor in the sample; base qualities were not kept.

The paper as a whole reports these results and caveats: Neoantigen-specific CD4+ T cells were reported to be correlated with the function of CD8+ T cells, macrophages and B cells. Diverse differentiation states were reported to be shown by neoantigen-specific CD4+ T cells in melanoma.

This clonotype was sampled from a human donor with melanoma. The sample taken for sequencing was cells from a culture (not recorded whether cultured in vitro). The chain is assembled from TRBV4-1 and TRBJ2-5; TRBD2 agrees with 8 junctional bases. At the DNA level, the sequence is TGCGCCAGCAGCCATATCGGGGGGGGCCGGGAGACCCAGTACTTC. Its product reads: CASSHIGGGRETQYF.